The 27 T cell receptor beta chains reported below all come from one sample, sequenced in a study of blood T cell repertoires in COVID-19. Some clones are missing from TCRdb's copy, which holds only in-frame ones; the method was immunoSEQ multiplex PCR. The data contain 210,000 or so clones, approximately 88% of them singletons. Input material: PBMCs or T cells enriched from blood (not recorded which). Every receptor here comes from a woman in her 30s who had been exposed to COVID-19.

The rearrangement links TRBV13 to TRBJ1-3; 9 bases are a match to TRBD1. V shed 4 bases and J 4 bases; nucleotides not matched to a gene: 2. CDR1 is PRHDT, CDR2 FYEKMQ, per germline (reference sequence). The CDR3 sequence is 14 residues long. As DNA, the CDR3 is TGTGCCAGCAGCTGGACAGGGGCAGGAAACACCATATATTTT. Protein: CASSWTGAGNTIYF.

This clone has a single count. The chain carries TRBV10-3 and TRBJ2-7, with 10 bases aligning to TRBD1. Per germline, CDR1 ENHRY and CDR2 SYGVKD. The CDR3 covers 14 residues. V was clipped by 6 bases and J by 4 bases; unmatched bases: 6. CDR3 sequence reads: CAIRPGQGKYEQYF. For the CDR3, the DNA is TGTGCCATCAGACCGGGACAGGGGAAATACGAGCAGTACTTC.

This sequence joins TRBV5-6 and TRBJ2-1; maybe TRBD2 (5 bases). Germline V gene data show CDR1 as SGHDT and CDR2 as YYEEEE. V lost 0 bases and J lost 0, with 7 bases in between. This CDR3 has 15 residues. This CDR3 is CASSLGTFSYNEQFF. CDR3 DNA: TGTGCCAGCAGCTTGGGGACTTTCTCCTACAATGAGCAGTTCTTC.

This chain joins TRBV5-1 and TRBJ2-7; 8 bases align to TRBD1. CDR1 SGHRS and CDR2 YFSETQ come from the germline V gene. V gave up 0 bases and J gave up 1 base; unmatched junction bases: 6. The CDR3 totals 16 residues. The CDR3 region has the DNA TGCGCCAGCAGCTTGGTCTCAGGGGGCAGTTCCTACGAGCAGTACTTC. It specifies CASSLVSGGSSYEQYF.

This chain links TRBV27 with TRBJ2-2, with no clear D. This CDR3 is 12 amino acids long. V was clipped by 3 bases and J by 6 bases, with 5 bases between them. Per germline, CDR1 MNHEY and CDR2 SMNVEV (reference sequence). The CDR3: CASSFPPGELFF. CDR3 nucleotides: TGTGCCAGCAGTTTTCCTCCCGGGGAGCTGTTTTTT.

In this sample, this clone turned up a few times. V is TRBV2 and J is TRBJ2-7; 12 nucleotides agree with TRBD1. CDR1 and CDR2 (germline): SNHLY, FYNNEI. This CDR3 contains 13 residues. Trimming took 6 bases from V and 7 from J; bases not matched to a gene: 4. This chain's CDR3 is CASRGQGALEQYF. DNA for the CDR3: TGTGCCAGCAGGGGACAGGGGGCCTTAGAGCAGTACTTC.

The CDR3 sequence: CASSLSGGPYNEQFF. DNA for the CDR3: TGTGCCAGCAGTCTTAGCGGGGGGCCCTACAATGAGCAGTTCTTC. This sequence joins TRBV2 and TRBJ2-1; 10 bases are shared with TRBD2. This CDR3 comprises 15 residues. The trim removed 5 bases at V and 2 bases at J, leaving 3 bases unmatched. In germline, CDR1 is SNHLY, CDR2 FYNNEI.

The gene calls are TRBV19 and TRBJ2-1; 9 bases map to TRBD1. The CDR3 spans 14 residues. J gave up 6 bases and V 6 bases, and 6 bases lay outside the gene matches. Germline lookup yields CDR1 LNHDA and CDR2 SQIVND (reference sequence). This CDR3 is CASRNRGLGNEQFF. For the CDR3, the DNA is TGTGCCAGTAGAAACAGGGGGCTAGGCAATGAGCAGTTCTTC.

The rearrangement joins TRBV12-5 to TRBJ2-5; D is possibly TRBD2 (5 bases). Trimming pared 6 bases from V and 0 bases from J, leaving 8 bases between. CDR3 size: 13 residues. The V gene's germline CDR1 is LGHNT and CDR2 FRNRAP. CDR3 in DNA: TGTGCTAGTGGCTGGGAGTACCAAGAGACCCAGTACTTC. Translating gives CASGWEYQETQYF.

Here the CDR3 DNA reads TGTGCCAGCAGTCCGTCGACAGGGGGCGACTATGGCTACACCTTC. Translated: CASSPSTGGDYGYTF. The V and J genes are TRBV27 and TRBJ1-2, with 10 bases that match TRBD1. This CDR3 region has 15 residues. Germline-derived CDR1 and CDR2 are MNHEY and SMNVEV (reference sequence). The ends lost 5 bases at V and 3 bases at J; junction bases unmatched: 6.

This clone occurred once. The V call is TRBV2, the J call TRBJ1-3; 8 nucleotides agree with TRBD1. The trim removed 7 bases at V and 4 bases at J, leaving 9 bases unmatched. The CDR3 sequence is 15 residues long. In germline, CDR1 is SNHLY, CDR2 FYNNEI. The CDR3 nucleotides are TGTGCCAGCACGGGGCAGGGGGCTGGAGGAAACACCATATATTTT. This gives the protein CASTGQGAGGNTIYF. Filled out from reference TRBV2 and TRBJ1-3, the complete variable domain reads EPEVTQTPSHQVTQMGQEVILRCVPISNHLYFYWYRQILGQKVEFLVSFYNNEISEKSEIFDDQFSVERPDGSNFTLKIRSTKLEDSAMYFCASTGQGAGGNTIYFGEGSWLTVV.

The chain employs TRBV16 and TRBJ2-7; 11 bases are shared with TRBD2. Germline V gives CDR1 KGHSY, CDR2 FQNENV. The V segment lost 4 bases and the J segment 5 bases; nucleotides outside the gene matches: 10. The CDR3 is 16 amino acids. CDR3 residues: CASSPRTSGQNNEQYF. The CDR3 DNA is TGTGCCAGCAGCCCACGGACTAGCGGGCAAAATAACGAGCAGTACTTC.

The chain combines TRBV12-3 or TRBV12-4 with TRBJ2-5, with a weak D call TRBD1 (5 bases). The CDR3 covers 12 residues. Trimming cost V 6 bases and J 7 bases, with 12 bases left between them. The CDR3 DNA reads as TGTGCCAGCAGCCAGGGCTTGGGGACCCAGTACTTC. It yields the protein CASSQGLGTQYF.

The rearrangement joins TRBV7-2 to TRBJ2-1, with a possible D match to TRBD1 (5 bases). CDR3 length: 18 amino acids. Trimming stripped 5 bases from V and 2 bases from J, with 22 bases between. CDR1 is SGHTA, CDR2 FQGNSA, per germline. The CDR3 coding sequence is TGTGCCAGCAGCCGCGGTGGGGCTACCTTCGGAGCCTACAATGAGCAGTTCTTC. It is translated as CASSRGGATFGAYNEQFF.

The CDR3 coding sequence is TGTGCCAGCAGCTTAGCGGACAGCTCCTACAATGAGCAGTTCTTC. It encodes CASSLADSSYNEQFF. The V call is TRBV7-6, the J call TRBJ2-1; D is possibly TRBD1 (6 bases). The CDR3 contains 15 residues. Germline values: CDR1 SGHVS, CDR2 FNYEAQ. With 0 bases removed from V and 0 bases from J, the gap between germline ends came to 6 bases.

The chain links TRBV11-2 to TRBJ2-5; maybe TRBD1 (5 bases). Germline V CDR1 and CDR2: SGHAT, FQNNGV. V was trimmed by 5 bases and J by 1 base, leaving 11 bases between them. The CDR3 consists of 14 residues. CDR3 coding DNA: TGTGCCAGCAGCCCGGTAGACAGCCAAGAGACCCAGTACTTC. Protein sequence: CASSPVDSQETQYF.

V usage is TRBV29-1 and J usage is TRBJ2-3; 8 bases agree with TRBD2. This CDR3 is built from 12 residues. Germline lookup yields CDR1 SQVTM and CDR2 ANQGSEA. The V segment lost 6 bases and the J segment 6 bases; nucleotides outside the gene matches: 5. The CDR3 loop is CSVRLARDTQYF. The CDR3 DNA reads as TGCAGCGTGAGACTAGCGCGGGATACGCAGTATTTT.

J is TRBJ1-2 and V is TRBV5-6; 10 bases map to TRBD1. The CDR3 runs to 17 residues. Germline CDR1 reads SGHDT; CDR2 reads YYEEEE. Germline trimming cut 1 base from V and 6 bases from J; bases unmatched to any gene: 12. The CDR3 here is CASSLSGQGKSRDGYTF. The CDR3 coding sequence is TGTGCCAGCAGCTTGTCGGGACAGGGGAAATCCAGAGATGGCTACACCTTC.

The chain employs TRBV30 and TRBJ2-6; 7 bases match TRBD2. The CDR3 has 13 residues. With 2 bases clipped from V and 9 bases from J, the junction kept 4 bases outside the gene matches. Germline loops: CDR1 GTSNPN, CDR2 SVGIG (reference sequence). DNA of the CDR3: TGTGCCTGGAGTTGGGGGGGGAACAACGTCCTGACTTTC. Encoded protein: CAWSWGGNNVLTF.

The chain is built from TRBV18 and TRBJ1-1; 8 nucleotides agree with TRBD1. Unmatched junction bases numbered 3, after V lost 5 bases and J lost 7 bases. The germline V gene encodes CDR1 KGHSH and CDR2 LQKENI. This CDR3 contains 12 residues. The DNA of the CDR3 is TGTGCCAGCTCAAGGACAGGGAGTGAAGCTTTCTTT. Amino acid sequence: CASSRTGSEAFF.

The rearrangement uses TRBV6-5 and TRBJ2-5; 7 positions agree with TRBD1. The CDR3 runs to 13 residues. Germline V gives CDR1 MNHEY, CDR2 SVGAGI. Unmatched junction bases numbered 6, after V lost 7 bases and J lost 4 bases. CDR3 amino acids: CASIRQGGETQYF. The CDR3 coding sequence is TGTGCCAGCATCCGACAGGGCGGAGAGACCCAGTACTTC.

The V gene is TRBV27, the J gene TRBJ2-7; TRBD1 might be the D (6 bases). This CDR3 has 14 amino acids. V lost 6 bases and J lost 5, with 17 bases in between. The germline gives CDR1 MNHEY, CDR2 SMNVEV (reference sequence). The DNA of the CDR3 is TGTGCCAGCAGGGGCGGACAGATCCCCCACGAGCAGTACTTC. Translation: CASRGGQIPHEQYF.

The rearrangement joins TRBV6-4 to TRBJ2-2; a possible D gene is TRBD2 (5 bases). Trimming removed 3 bases from V and 7 bases from J, with 12 bases in between. Germline V lookup: CDR1 MRHNA, CDR2 SNTAGT. This CDR3 is 14 amino acids long. This CDR3 reads CASSENGENGELFF. CDR3 DNA: TGTGCCAGCAGTGAGAATGGGGAGAACGGGGAGCTGTTTTTT.

The J gene is TRBJ2-3, the V gene TRBV2, with a tentative D call TRBD2 (5 bases). V shed 5 bases and J shed 3 bases, with 9 bases lying between them. This CDR3 contains 13 residues. The germline gives CDR1 SNHLY, CDR2 FYNNEI. CDR3 protein: CASSLALTDTQYF. The CDR3 bases are TGTGCCAGCAGTCTAGCACTAACAGATACGCAGTATTTT. Together with reference TRBV2 and TRBJ2-3, the CDR3 gives the full variable domain: EPEVTQTPSHQVTQMGQEVILRCVPISNHLYFYWYRQILGQKVEFLVSFYNNEISEKSEIFDDQFSVERPDGSNFTLKIRSTKLEDSAMYFCASSLALTDTQYFGPGTRLTVL.

The chain couples TRBV7-2 to TRBJ2-1; TRBD2 aligns across 11 bases. This CDR3 contains 15 residues. The V and J ends lost 0 bases and 8 bases, in that order; junction bases with no gene match: 3. Germline V lookup: CDR1 SGHTA, CDR2 FQGNSA. The DNA of the CDR3 is TGTGCCAGCAGCTTAGCTAGCGGGAGGGCCGATGAGCAGTTCTTC. This gives the protein CASSLASGRADEQFF.

The genes are TRBV5-1 and TRBJ1-3; 12 nucleotides line up with TRBD1. The V and J ends lost 0 bases and 4 bases, in that order; junction bases with no gene match: 5. Germline CDR1 is SGHRS and CDR2 is YFSETQ. The CDR3 extends over 17 amino acids. The CDR3 DNA is TGCGCCAGCAGCTTGGGGGACAGGGGGCAGTCCGGAAACACCATATATTTT. Its protein product is CASSLGDRGQSGNTIYF.

The chain recombines TRBV5-1 with TRBJ2-5; TRBD2 might be the D (6 bases). V shed 1 base and J shed 2 bases, with 9 bases lying between them. Germline loops: CDR1 SGHRS, CDR2 YFSETQ. This CDR3 is built from 14 residues. CDR3 loop: CASSLRSGQETQYF. In DNA form, the CDR3 reads TGCGCCAGCAGCTTGAGGAGCGGGCAAGAGACCCAGTACTTC.